These 27 T cell receptor beta chains were all obtained from the same sample, sequenced in a study of T cell responses to AZD1222 COVID-19 vaccine. This table comes from immunoSEQ multiplex PCR, and its TCRdb copy is limited to in-frame clones, with some not included. The sample has approximately 150,000 clones, approximately 91% seen once. The specimen was peripheral blood, collected 28 days after the second AZD1222 dose. The receptors here all came from an adult who received the AZD1222 COVID-19 vaccine.

The chain joins TRBV3-1 (or the pseudogene TRBV3-2) to TRBJ2-3, with 11 nucleotides matching TRBD2. The CDR3 is 15 residues long. Trimming took 1 base from V and 5 from J; bases not matched to a gene: 2. Germline V gives CDR1 LGHDT, CDR2 YNNKEL (reference sequence). The CDR3: CASSQVGLAGDTQYF. CDR3 sequence (DNA): TGTGCCAGCAGCCAAGTCGGACTAGCGGGAGATACGCAGTATTTT.

The V call is TRBV10-3, the J call TRBJ1-1; D remains ambiguous. Germline V CDR1 and CDR2: ENHRY, SYGVKD. V lost 4 bases and J 2 bases, leaving 20 bases between the germline ends. The CDR3 totals 17 residues. Written as DNA, the CDR3 is TGTGCCATCAGTGGTCAAAAGTCTACGGGCGGAAACACTGAAGCTTTCTTT. This gives the protein CAISGQKSTGGNTEAFF.

This chain links TRBV11-2 with TRBJ2-5; 7 bases line up with TRBD1. Germline-derived CDR1 and CDR2 are SGHAT and FQNNGV. The trim removed 6 bases at V and 2 bases at J, leaving 3 bases unmatched. This CDR3 comprises 13 residues. CDR3 residues: CASRRGPQETQYF. The CDR3 DNA sequence: TGTGCCAGCAGAAGGGGGCCTCAAGAGACCCAGTACTTC.

J is TRBJ2-3 and V is TRBV30, with 10 bases fitting TRBD2. The CDR3 sequence is 14 residues long. Germline trimming cut 2 bases from V and 7 bases from J; bases unmatched to any gene: 6. From germline, CDR1 is GTSNPN and CDR2 SVGIG (reference sequence). The chain's CDR3 is CAWSWTSGAYTQYF. CDR3 nucleotides: TGTGCCTGGAGTTGGACTAGCGGTGCTTATACGCAGTATTTT.

This sequence joins TRBV7-2 and TRBJ1-6, with D perhaps matching TRBD1 (5 bases). V lost 7 bases and J lost 7, with 17 bases in between. CDR1 is SGHTA and CDR2 is FQGNSA in the germline V gene. This CDR3 contains 15 residues. Here the CDR3 DNA reads TGTGCCAGCACCTTCCGCGGGGGGGTCAATTCACCCCTCCACTTT. It translates to CASTFRGGVNSPLHF.

The gene calls are TRBV3-1 (or the pseudogene TRBV3-2) and TRBJ1-4, with 9 bases matching TRBD1. CDR3 length: 14 residues. Germline trimming cut 4 bases from V and 7 bases from J; bases unmatched to any gene: 4. Per germline, CDR1 LGHDT and CDR2 YNNKEL (reference sequence). The CDR3 protein is CASSRRQGGEKLFF. In DNA form, the CDR3 reads TGTGCCAGCAGCCGAAGACAGGGGGGTGAAAAACTGTTTTTT.

The rearrangement joins TRBV19 to TRBJ1-5; D uncertain. Trimming took 10 bases from V and 3 from J, leaving 16 bases between them. Germline loops: CDR1 LNHDA, CDR2 SQIVND (reference sequence). CDR3 length equals 14 residues. The chain's CDR3 is CATRRSEFNQPQHF. CDR3 DNA: TGTGCCACCAGACGGTCAGAGTTCAATCAGCCCCAGCATTTT. Complete variable domain (other parts from reference TRBV19 and TRBJ1-5): DGGITQSPKYLFRKEGQNVTLSCEQNLNHDAMYWYRQDPGQGLRLIYYSQIVNDFQKGDIAEGYSVSREKKESFPLTVTSAQKNPTAFYLCATRRSEFNQPQHFGDGTRLSIL.

CDR3 sequence: CASSPDSGSTGELFF. As DNA, the CDR3 is TGTGCCAGCAGCCCCGATAGCGGGAGTACCGGGGAGCTGTTTTTT. The rearrangement joins TRBV4-2 to TRBJ2-2; 9 bases agree with TRBD2. Germline V gene data show CDR1 as LGHNA and CDR2 as YNFKEQ. This CDR3 has 15 amino acids. J lost 5 bases, V lost 4 bases, and 5 bases had no gene match.

The V call is TRBV3-1 (or the pseudogene TRBV3-2), the J call TRBJ2-5; tentative D call: TRBD1 (6 bases). Per germline, CDR1 LGHDT and CDR2 YNNKEL (reference sequence). The CDR3 totals 13 residues. The germline V and J ends were trimmed by 4 bases and 2 bases, with 8 bases remaining between them. This CDR3 reads CASSPRGQETQYF. The CDR3 coding sequence is TGTGCCAGCAGCCCGAGGGGGCAAGAGACCCAGTACTTC.

V is TRBV2 and J is TRBJ2-5; weak D call: TRBD2 (5 bases). CDR3 length: 17 amino acids. V lost 2 bases and J 1 base, leaving 17 bases between the germline ends. Germline CDR1 is SNHLY and CDR2 is FYNNEI. CDR3: CASSESPRRGTQETQYF. As DNA, the CDR3 is TGTGCCAGCAGTGAATCTCCAAGACGGGGAACCCAAGAGACCCAGTACTTC.

Only a few counts were recorded for this clone. The chain has TRBV2 and TRBJ2-7; perhaps TRBD1 as D (5 bases). Germline V gene lookup returns CDR1 SNHLY and CDR2 FYNNEI. CDR3 length equals 14 residues. Trimming cost V 5 bases and J 5 bases, with 16 bases left between them. The CDR3 spells CASSIIQGFDEQYF. For the CDR3, the DNA is TGTGCCAGCAGTATTATCCAGGGATTCGACGAGCAGTACTTC.

This clone was detected once. The chain is built from TRBV27 and TRBJ2-6; TRBD1 matches at 8 bases. Looked up from germline, CDR1 is MNHEY and CDR2 is SMNVEV (reference sequence). The length of the CDR3 is 15 residues. J was trimmed by 4 bases and V by 6 bases; bases with no gene match: 5. The CDR3 DNA follows: TGTGCCAGCAGCACACAGGGGGTAGGGGCCAACGTCCTGACTTTC. Translation gives CASSTQGVGANVLTF.

The V gene is TRBV5-1, the J gene TRBJ2-3, with D unresolved. V lost 4 bases and J lost 0, with 9 bases in between. Germline loops: CDR1 SGHRS, CDR2 YFSETQ. The length of the CDR3 is 14 residues. The CDR3 region has the DNA TGCGCCAGCAGCCCAGGACCTAGCACAGATACGCAGTATTTT. This encodes CASSPGPSTDTQYF.

The rearrangement uses TRBV3-1 (or the pseudogene TRBV3-2) and TRBJ1-3; 9 nucleotides line up with TRBD1. The CDR3 covers 17 residues. The junction had 7 bases not matched to a gene; V was cut back by 4 bases and J by 0 bases. Germline V CDR1 and CDR2: LGHDT, YNNKEL (reference sequence). CDR3 in DNA: TGTGCCAGCAGCCTCGGGACAGGGACCTTCTCTGGAAACACCATATATTTT. This gives the protein CASSLGTGTFSGNTIYF.

The gene calls are TRBV6-5 and TRBJ2-7; D may be TRBD2 (7 bases). V was cut by 7 bases and J by 3 bases, with 16 bases left in between. The CDR3 runs 14 residues. Germline CDR1 and CDR2: MNHEY and SVGAGI. Here the CDR3 DNA reads TGTGCCAGCACTGTCCCGGGGGGCGGCTACGAGCAGTACTTC. It specifies CASTVPGGGYEQYF.

The chain recombines TRBV19 with TRBJ1-1; possibly TRBD1 for D (5 bases). Germline V gene sequence: CDR1 LNHDA, CDR2 SQIVND (reference sequence). The length of the CDR3 is 19 residues. With 5 bases removed from V and 0 bases from J, the gap between germline ends came to 25 bases. CDR3 nucleotide sequence: TGTGCCAGTAGTCCCCGGCGGGGTCTGACAGAAAAACTGAACACTGAAGCTTTCTTT. Translated, it gives CASSPRRGLTEKLNTEAFF.

The rearrangement joins TRBV6-6 to TRBJ1-2; D uncertain. CDR3 length: 15 residues. V dropped 7 bases and J dropped 4 bases, with 19 bases sitting between them. Per the germline V gene, CDR1 is MNHNY and CDR2 is SVGAGI (reference sequence). The CDR3 here is CASKFLASLSYGYTF. The CDR3 nucleotides read TGTGCCAGCAAGTTTCTGGCCAGCCTAAGCTATGGCTACACCTTC.

This sequence joins TRBV6-6 and TRBJ2-3; TRBD2 agrees at 9 bases. CDR1 MNHNY and CDR2 SVGAGI come from the germline V gene (reference sequence). V was pared by 5 bases and J by 1 base, with 1 base of the junction left unmatched. This CDR3 has 14 amino acids. The CDR3 here is CASSRTSGTDTQYF. The CDR3, as DNA: TGTGCCAGCAGTCGGACTAGCGGCACAGATACGCAGTATTTT.

The chain has TRBV24-1 and TRBJ2-5, with 11 bases lining up with TRBD1. This CDR3 has 15 residues. Per the germline V gene, CDR1 is KGHDR and CDR2 is SFDVKD. V lost 3 bases, J lost 4 bases, and 3 bases stayed unmatched. The CDR3 nucleotides read TGTGCCACCAGTGATCCCGGGACAGGGGGAGAGACCCAGTACTTC. It codes for CATSDPGTGGETQYF.

The rearrangement links TRBV6-2 or TRBV6-3 to TRBJ2-7, with TRBD2 matching over 7 bases. CDR3 length: 12 amino acids. After removal of 8 bases from V and 2 bases from J, the junction contained 3 bases not matched to a gene. CDR1 and CDR2 from the germline V gene are MNHEY and SVGEGT. The DNA of the CDR3 is TGTGCCAGCGGCCGGGGGGCCTACGAGCAGTACTTC. As protein: CASGRGAYEQYF.

V gene TRBV9 combines with J gene TRBJ1-3; TRBD1 might be the D (5 bases). Germline lookup yields CDR1 SGDLS and CDR2 YYNGEE. The CDR3 sequence is 14 residues long. Between the trimmed V and J ends, which lost 3 bases and 6 bases, there was a span of 13 bases. The CDR3 DNA follows: TGTGCCAGCAGCGAGGGACTGACCCTAAACACCATATATTTT. Translation: CASSEGLTLNTIYF.

The genes are TRBV11-2 and TRBJ1-1, with D unresolved. With 5 bases removed from V and 2 bases from J, the gap between germline ends came to 12 bases. The CDR3 is 14 amino acids. Germline lookup yields CDR1 SGHAT and CDR2 FQNNGV. The CDR3 loop reads CASSRWRVNTEAFF. In DNA form, the CDR3 reads TGTGCCAGCAGCCGGTGGCGGGTTAACACTGAAGCTTTCTTT.

The V call is TRBV4-1, the J call TRBJ2-5; D gene ambiguous. The V and J ends lost 0 bases and 5 bases respectively, with 10 bases between them. The CDR3 covers 14 residues. Germline loops: CDR1 MGHRA, CDR2 YSYEKL. CDR3 DNA: TGCGCCAGCAGCCAAGATGAGGCCTGGGAGACCCAGTACTTC. It specifies CASSQDEAWETQYF.

The J gene is TRBJ2-2, the V gene TRBV15, with D possibly TRBD2 on 6 matching bases. The germline V and J ends were trimmed by 8 bases and 3 bases, with 10 bases remaining between them. Germline V gene sequence: CDR1 LNHNV, CDR2 YYDKDF (reference sequence). This CDR3 region has 13 residues. The CDR3 loop is CATATSHTGELFF. DNA for the CDR3: TGTGCCACCGCAACTAGCCACACCGGGGAGCTGTTTTTT.

The V and J genes are TRBV2 and TRBJ1-5, with TRBD1 matching over 7 bases. Trimming took 2 bases from V and 2 from J; bases not matched to a gene: 0. CDR3 length: 14 amino acids. Germline V lookup: CDR1 SNHLY, CDR2 FYNNEI. CDR3 sequence: CASSEQGGNQPQHF. The DNA for the CDR3 is TGTGCCAGCAGTGAACAGGGGGGCAATCAGCCCCAGCATTTT.

The chain uses TRBV6-5 and TRBJ2-1, with 11 nucleotides matching TRBD2. Germline lookup yields CDR1 MNHEY and CDR2 SVGAGI. The ends lost 1 base at V and 7 bases at J; junction bases unmatched: 3. The CDR3 consists of 15 residues. The CDR3 reads CASSYWASGRNEQFF. As DNA, the CDR3 is TGTGCCAGCAGTTACTGGGCTAGCGGGAGGAATGAGCAGTTCTTC.

This chain links TRBV18 with TRBJ1-1; tentatively, D is TRBD1 (5 bases). Trimming took off 3 bases at V and 1 base at J, with 9 bases between the two ends. The CDR3 loop spans 14 amino acids. Germline-derived CDR1 and CDR2 are KGHSH and LQKENI. Here the CDR3 reads CASSPGLENTEAFF. DNA of the CDR3: TGTGCCAGCTCACCGGGACTGGAGAACACTGAAGCTTTCTTT.